This record looks at one T cell receptor (beta chain) sequence and its context. Its cognate antigen is unknown. This sample was included in a study of cytomegalovirus exposure and HLA in healthy donors. The study's findings and limits: In an earlier analysis, productive rearrangement rates for most beta V segments clustered near 87% or 30%. Both high specificity and high sensitivity reportedly marked the classifier's diagnosis of cytomegalovirus status.

Germline V lookup: CDR1 MDHEN, CDR2 SYDVKM. V was clipped by 6 bases and J by 3 bases, with 16 bases between them. The CDR3 has 15 amino acids. Primers for the PCR totalled 60 Vbeta and 13 Jbeta. Assay used: immunoSEQ multiplex PCR; TCRdb lists only in-frame clones, some missing. This table holds under 95,000 clones, 80% found once. Sequenced input: PBMCs. The chain joins TRBV28 to TRBJ2-3; D perhaps matches TRBD2 (6 bases). The sequence was obtained from a male donor in good health and CMV-seronegative. CDR3: CASRYTGLKTDTQYF. The CDR3 nucleotides read TGTGCCAGCAGGTATACGGGACTCAAGACAGATACGCAGTATTTT.